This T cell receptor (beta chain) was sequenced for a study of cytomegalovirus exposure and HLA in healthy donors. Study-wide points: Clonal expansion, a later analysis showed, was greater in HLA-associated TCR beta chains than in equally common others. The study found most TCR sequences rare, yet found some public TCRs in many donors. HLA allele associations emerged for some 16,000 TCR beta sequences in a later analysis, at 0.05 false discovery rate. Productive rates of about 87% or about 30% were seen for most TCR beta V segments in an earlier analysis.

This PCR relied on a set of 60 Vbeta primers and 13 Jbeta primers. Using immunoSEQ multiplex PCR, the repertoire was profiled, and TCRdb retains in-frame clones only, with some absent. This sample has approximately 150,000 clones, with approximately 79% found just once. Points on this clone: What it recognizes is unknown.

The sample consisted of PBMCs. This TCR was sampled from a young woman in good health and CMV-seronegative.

Written as DNA, the CDR3 is TGTGCCAGCAGCGGTCGGGGGACAGGGCCACCCAATGAGCAGTTCTTC. This codes for CASSGRGTGPPNEQFF. The rearrangement uses TRBV9 and TRBJ2-1; 9 nucleotides agree with TRBD1. The CDR3 is 16 amino acids. Germline V gene sequence: CDR1 SGDLS, CDR2 YYNGEE. J was trimmed by 6 bases and V by 3 bases; bases with no gene match: 10.